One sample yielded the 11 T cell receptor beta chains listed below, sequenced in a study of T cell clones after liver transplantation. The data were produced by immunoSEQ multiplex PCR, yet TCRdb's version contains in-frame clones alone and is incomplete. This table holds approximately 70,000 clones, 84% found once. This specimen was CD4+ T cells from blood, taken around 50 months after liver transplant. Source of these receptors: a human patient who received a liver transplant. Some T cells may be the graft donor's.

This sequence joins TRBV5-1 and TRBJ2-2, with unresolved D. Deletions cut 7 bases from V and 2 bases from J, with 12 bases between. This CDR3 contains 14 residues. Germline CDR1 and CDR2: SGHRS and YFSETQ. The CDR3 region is CASVGSSNTGELFF. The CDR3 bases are TGCGCCAGCGTAGGGTCCTCTAACACCGGGGAGCTGTTTTTT.

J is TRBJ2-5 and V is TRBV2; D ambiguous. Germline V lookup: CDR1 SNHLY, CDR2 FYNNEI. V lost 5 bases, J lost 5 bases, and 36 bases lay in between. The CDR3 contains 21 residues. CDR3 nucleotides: TGTGCCAGCAGTTCACCCCTGTTGTCAACAGACTTTTTCCACCGGGTGGAGACCCAGTACTTC. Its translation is CASSSPLLSTDFFHRVETQYF. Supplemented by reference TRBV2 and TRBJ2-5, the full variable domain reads EPEVTQTPSHQVTQMGQEVILRCVPISNHLYFYWYRQILGQKVEFLVSFYNNEISEKSEIFDDQFSVERPDGSNFTLKIRSTKLEDSAMYFCASSSPLLSTDFFHRVETQYFGPGTRLLVL.

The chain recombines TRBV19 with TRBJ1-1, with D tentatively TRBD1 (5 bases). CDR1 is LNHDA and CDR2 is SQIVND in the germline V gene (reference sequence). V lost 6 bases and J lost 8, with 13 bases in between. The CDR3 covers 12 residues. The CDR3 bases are TGTGCCAGTAGACTCGGGGCTTCGGAAGCTTTCTTT. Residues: CASRLGASEAFF.

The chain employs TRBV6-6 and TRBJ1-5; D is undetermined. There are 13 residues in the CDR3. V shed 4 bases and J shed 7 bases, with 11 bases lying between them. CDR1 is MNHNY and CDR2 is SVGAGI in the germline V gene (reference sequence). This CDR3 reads CASSWTSNQPQHF. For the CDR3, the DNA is TGTGCCAGCAGTTGGACTTCCAACCAGCCCCAGCATTTT.

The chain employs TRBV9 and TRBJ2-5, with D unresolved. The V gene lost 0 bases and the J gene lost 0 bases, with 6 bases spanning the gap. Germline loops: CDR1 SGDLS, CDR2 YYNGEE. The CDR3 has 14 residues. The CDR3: CASSVGINQETQYF. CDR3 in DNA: TGTGCCAGCAGCGTAGGAATTAACCAAGAGACCCAGTACTTC.

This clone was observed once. DNA for the CDR3: TGTGCCAGCAGCTCGGGGGGCCAGACAGATACGCAGTATTTT. Its protein product is CASSSGGQTDTQYF. The chain links TRBV5-5 to TRBJ2-3; D perhaps matches TRBD2 (7 bases). The V and J ends lost 3 bases and 3 bases respectively, with 11 bases between them. The CDR3 extends over 14 amino acids. Germline CDR1 is SGHKS and CDR2 is YYEKEE (reference sequence).

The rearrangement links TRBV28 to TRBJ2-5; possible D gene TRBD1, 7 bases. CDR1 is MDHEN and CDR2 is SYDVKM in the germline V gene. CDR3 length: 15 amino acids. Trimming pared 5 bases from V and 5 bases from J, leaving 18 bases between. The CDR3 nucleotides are TGTGCCAGCAGTGGAGGGGGCATGGGTGAGGAGACCCAGTACTTC. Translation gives CASSGGGMGEETQYF.

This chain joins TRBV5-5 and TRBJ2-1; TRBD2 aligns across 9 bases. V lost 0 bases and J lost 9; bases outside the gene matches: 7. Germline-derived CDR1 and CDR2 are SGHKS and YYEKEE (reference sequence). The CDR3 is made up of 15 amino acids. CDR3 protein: CASSLAGTSLAEQFF. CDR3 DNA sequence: TGTGCCAGCAGCTTGGCCGGGACTAGCCTCGCTGAGCAGTTCTTC.

The CDR3 reads CASSLFPTGTGTPDEQFF. The CDR3 coding sequence is TGTGCCAGCAGCTTATTTCCCACCGGGACAGGGACTCCCGATGAGCAGTTCTTC. The chain has TRBV7-6 and TRBJ2-1; TRBD1 matches at 9 bases. The CDR3 extends over 18 amino acids. CDR1 is SGHVS and CDR2 is FNYEAQ in the germline V gene. Trimming cost V 2 bases and J 8 bases; bases outside gene matches: 16.

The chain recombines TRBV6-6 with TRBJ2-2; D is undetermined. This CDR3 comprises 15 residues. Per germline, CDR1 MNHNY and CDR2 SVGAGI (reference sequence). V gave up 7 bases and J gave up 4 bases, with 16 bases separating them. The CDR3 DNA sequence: TGTGCCAGCATATGGGCTGCCCCGGGCACCGGGGAGCTGTTTTTT. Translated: CASIWAAPGTGELFF.

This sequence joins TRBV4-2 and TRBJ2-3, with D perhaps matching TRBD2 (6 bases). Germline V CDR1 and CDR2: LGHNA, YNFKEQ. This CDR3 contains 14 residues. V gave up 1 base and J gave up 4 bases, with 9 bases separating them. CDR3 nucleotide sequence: TGTGCCAGCAGCCAAGCGGGGGAAGCAGATACGCAGTATTTT. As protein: CASSQAGEADTQYF.